Below are 9 T cell receptor beta chains sequenced from a single sample in a study of blood T cell repertoires in COVID-19 (dated by TCRdb to 2019 to 2021). The library was generated by the immunoSEQ multiplex PCR assay. This immuneACCESS table, as held by TCRdb, lists in-frame sequences with V and J called but not all clones. Of the missing ones, under half trace to an unresolved V gene in checked studies; the others have no known cause. This sample gives 200,000 to 250,000 clones in total; approximately 91% of them show up just once. Jointly, the top ten make up roughly 2.5% of the sample. The sample was peripheral blood. The receptor source for this set is a woman aged 55-69 years with acute or convalescent COVID-19.

This sequence joins TRBV5-1 and TRBJ1-1; 8 positions agree with TRBD1. V trimming: 5 bases; J trimming: 0 bases; junction bases outside the gene matches: 6. CDR1 and CDR2 (germline): SGHRS, YFSETQ. The CDR3 consists of 15 residues. Written as DNA, the CDR3 is TGCGCCAGCAGGGGACAGGCAGAAATGAACACTGAAGCTTTCTTT. It specifies CASRGQAEMNTEAFF.

V and J are TRBV28 and TRBJ1-5; 10 nucleotides match TRBD1. CDR3 length: 15 amino acids. After removal of 5 bases from V and 8 bases from J, the junction contained 9 bases not matched to a gene. Germline V gene sequence: CDR1 MDHEN, CDR2 SYDVKM. The CDR3 protein is CASSVQGQGLKPQHF. DNA for the CDR3: TGTGCCAGCAGTGTACAGGGACAGGGGTTGAAGCCCCAGCATTTT. Full variable domain (rest looked up from reference TRBV28 and TRBJ1-5): DVKVTQSSRYLVKRTGEKVFLECVQDMDHENMFWYRQDPGLGLRLIYFSYDVKMKEKGDIPEGYSVSREKKERFSLILESASTNQTSMYLCASSVQGQGLKPQHFGDGTRLSIL.

This clone has just a few counts. The chain combines TRBV19 with TRBJ1-5, with a tentative D call TRBD1 (5 bases). V was shortened by 5 bases and J by 5 bases, with 13 bases between the two germline ends. CDR1 and CDR2 (germline): LNHDA, SQIVND (reference sequence). This CDR3 region has 14 residues. CDR3 nucleotides: TGTGCCAGTAGTCGGGGGGAAACCTATCAGCCCCAGCATTTT. It yields the protein CASSRGETYQPQHF.

The genes are TRBV5-8 and TRBJ1-1; D might be TRBD1 (6 bases). V lost 4 bases and J 6 bases, leaving 13 bases between the germline ends. The CDR3 loop spans 13 amino acids. Per the germline V gene, CDR1 is SGHTS and CDR2 is YDEGEE. The CDR3 here is CASSQGGNPEAFF. The DNA of the CDR3 is TGTGCCAGCAGCCAAGGGGGTAATCCTGAAGCTTTCTTT.

This clone came up once. The chain carries TRBV18 and TRBJ1-1; TRBD1 might be the D (6 bases). CDR1 is KGHSH and CDR2 is LQKENI in the germline V gene. Trimming shortened V by 1 base and J by 4 bases, and 10 bases separated the two germline ends. The CDR3 sequence is 14 residues long. The CDR3 DNA is TGTGCCAGCTCACCACTTCAGGGGTTCACTGAAGCTTTCTTT. This codes for CASSPLQGFTEAFF. The whole variable domain, filled in from reference TRBV18 and TRBJ1-1, reads NAGVMQNPRHLVRRRGQEARLRCSPMKGHSHVYWYRQLPEEGLKFMVYLQKENIIDESGMPKERFSAEFPKEGPSILRIQQVVRGDSAAYFCASSPLQGFTEAFFGQGTRLTVV.

This chain uses TRBV19 with TRBJ2-7, with D perhaps TRBD1 (5 bases). The CDR3 extends over 13 amino acids. Germline V gives CDR1 LNHDA, CDR2 SQIVND (reference sequence). V lost 2 bases, J lost 7 bases, and 12 bases lay in between. The CDR3 reads CASSISQGGEQYF. The DNA for the CDR3 is TGTGCCAGTAGTATATCCCAGGGCGGAGAGCAGTACTTC.

The chain carries TRBV5-6 and TRBJ2-7; the match to TRBD1 covers 8 bases. This CDR3 comprises 15 residues. Germline CDR1 SGHDT, CDR2 YYEEEE. Trimming removed 2 bases from V and 3 bases from J; junction bases left unmatched: 7. CDR3 residues: CASSLSGTGVYEQYF. The CDR3 DNA is TGTGCCAGCAGCTTATCCGGGACAGGAGTCTACGAGCAGTACTTC.

The CDR3 DNA reads TGTGCCAGCAGCTCCGGACAGGGGGCGAGAGAGCAGTACTTC. Translated, it gives CASSSGQGAREQYF. This rearrangement joins TRBV7-9 to TRBJ2-7, with TRBD1 matching over 11 bases. With V trimmed by 4 bases and J by 7 bases, 6 bases remained unmatched. CDR1 and CDR2 (germline): SEHNR, FQNEAQ (reference sequence). CDR3 length: 14 residues.

This clone was seen once. CDR3 bases: TGCGCCAGCAGCCCTACGTTGGCGGGACAGACTTTATACGAGCAGTACTTC. Its protein product is CASSPTLAGQTLYEQYF. The chain combines TRBV5-1 with TRBJ2-7; a weak D match, TRBD1 (7 bases). Germline V lookup: CDR1 SGHRS, CDR2 YFSETQ. Trimming stripped 4 bases from V and 4 bases from J, with 24 bases between. The CDR3 spans 17 residues.